One sample yielded the 19 T cell receptor beta chains listed below, sequenced in a study of cytomegalovirus exposure and HLA in healthy donors. In the PCR, 60 Vbeta and 13 Jbeta primers were used. TCRdb's table, derived via immunoSEQ multiplex PCR, lists solely in-frame clones and lacks some. The table records more than 150,000 clones, nearly 80% of them present only once. Material for sequencing was PBMCs. The receptors stem from a man in his fifties in good health and CMV-seropositive.

This chain joins TRBV27 and TRBJ2-7, with TRBD2 matching over 11 bases. Germline CDR1 and CDR2: MNHEY and SMNVEV (reference sequence). The CDR3 runs to 16 residues. Trimming removed 0 bases from V and 3 bases from J; junction bases left unmatched: 4. The CDR3 bases are TGTGCCAGCAGTTTATCCACCGGGACTAGCGGCTACGAGCAGTACGTC. It yields the protein CASSLSTGTSGYEQYV.

The rearrangement joins TRBV7-8 to TRBJ1-2; 7 positions match TRBD1. Germline V gene lookup returns CDR1 SGHVS and CDR2 FQNEAQ. This CDR3 is 13 amino acids long. The V and J ends lost 4 bases and 2 bases, in that order; junction bases with no gene match: 1. The CDR3 here is CASSSGQNYGYTF. Written as DNA, the CDR3 is TGTGCCAGCAGCTCGGGACAGAACTATGGCTACACCTTC.

V usage is TRBV7-3 and J usage is TRBJ2-1; weak D call: TRBD2 (5 bases). This CDR3 is 15 amino acids long. Germline CDR1 SGHTA, CDR2 FQGTGA. Trimming cost V 2 bases and J 7 bases, with 15 bases left between them. CDR3 protein: CASSLGLAMWNEQFF. The CDR3 bases are TGTGCCAGCAGCTTAGGACTGGCAATGTGGAATGAGCAGTTCTTC.

The chain couples TRBV5-1 to TRBJ1-5; the D gene is possibly TRBD1 (6 bases). CDR3 size: 15 residues. Germline V gives CDR1 SGHRS, CDR2 YFSETQ. V was shortened by 0 bases and J by 3 bases, with 10 bases between the two germline ends. The CDR3 loop is CASSLAGDDNQPQHF. Here the CDR3 DNA reads TGCGCCAGCAGCTTGGCAGGGGATGACAATCAGCCCCAGCATTTT.

The gene calls are TRBV7-9 and TRBJ2-3; D perhaps matches TRBD1 (6 bases). Germline V lookup: CDR1 SEHNR, CDR2 FQNEAQ (reference sequence). The ends were cut back, 4 bases at V and 7 bases at J, with 15 bases in the middle. The CDR3 contains 14 residues. Here the CDR3 DNA reads TGTGCCAGCAGCTCGCGAAAACAGGGAAATACGCAGTATTTT. This translates into CASSSRKQGNTQYF. The full variable domain, with the rest looked up from reference TRBV7-9 and TRBJ2-3, is DTGVSQNPRHKITKRGQNVTFRCDPISEHNRLYWYRQTLGQGPEFLTYFQNEAQLEKSRLLSDRFSAERPKGSFSTLEIQRTEQGDSAMYLCASSSRKQGNTQYFGPGTRLTVL.

The V and J genes are TRBV5-4 and TRBJ2-1; TRBD1 matches 11 bases. Trimming cost V 5 bases and J 1 base; bases outside gene matches: 2. Germline CDR1 reads SGHNT; CDR2 reads YYREEE (reference sequence). The CDR3 contains 15 residues. The CDR3 here is CASSGQGASYNEQFF. The CDR3 region has the DNA TGTGCCAGCAGTGGACAGGGGGCGTCCTACAATGAGCAGTTCTTC.

J is TRBJ1-5 and V is TRBV2, with D possibly matching TRBD1 (6 bases). V was trimmed by 7 bases and J by 1 base, leaving 14 bases between them. CDR1 is SNHLY and CDR2 is FYNNEI in the germline V gene. The CDR3 sequence is 15 residues long. The CDR3 nucleotides read TGTGCCAGCAAGACAGGCGCCTCGAGCAATCAGCCCCAGCATTTT. Protein sequence: CASKTGASSNQPQHF.

This rearrangement joins TRBV30 to TRBJ2-7, with 14 bases lining up with TRBD2. Germline trimming cut 4 bases from V and 3 bases from J; bases unmatched to any gene: 11. Germline V gene lookup returns CDR1 GTSNPN and CDR2 SVGIG (reference sequence). There are 17 residues in the CDR3. This CDR3 is CAWTLGTSGGRCYEQYV. The CDR3 DNA sequence: TGTGCCTGGACCCTAGGGACTAGCGGGGGCCGATGCTACGAGCAGTACGTC.

The V call is TRBV19, the J call TRBJ1-6; D is ambiguous. Germline-derived CDR1 and CDR2 are LNHDA and SQIVND (reference sequence). The CDR3 is made up of 19 amino acids. The V and J ends lost 5 bases and 0 bases respectively, with 20 bases between them. CDR3 amino acids: CASSPSGLLLSSYNSPLHF. CDR3 DNA: TGTGCCAGTAGTCCCTCAGGCTTGCTCCTAAGCTCCTATAATTCACCCCTCCACTTT.

CDR3 sequence: CASSDSSNTGELFF. The CDR3 DNA sequence: TGTGCCAGCAGTGACTCGTCTAATACCGGGGAGCTGTTTTTT. The chain recombines TRBV6-4 with TRBJ2-2; D unclear. From germline, CDR1 is MRHNA and CDR2 SNTAGT. The CDR3 is made up of 14 amino acids. Trimming took off 0 bases at V and 5 bases at J, with 7 bases between the two ends.

The chain carries TRBV11-2 and TRBJ2-5; tentatively, D is TRBD2 (6 bases). V was shortened by 0 bases and J by 5 bases, with 16 bases between the two germline ends. Germline V lookup: CDR1 SGHAT, CDR2 FQNNGV. The length of the CDR3 is 16 residues. CDR3 nucleotide sequence: TGTGCCAGCAGCTTAGATTTCGGGGGTATTGGGGAGACCCAGTACTTC. Its protein product is CASSLDFGGIGETQYF.

V gene TRBV5-4 combines with J gene TRBJ2-5, with 13 bases aligning to TRBD2. The junction had 6 bases not matched to a gene; V was cut back by 5 bases and J by 5 bases. The germline CDR1 and CDR2 sequences are SGHNT and YYREEE (reference sequence). The CDR3 extends over 15 amino acids. CDR3 nucleotide sequence: TGTGCCAGCAGTCCTTCGACTAGCGGGGGGGAGACCCAGTACTTC. Translating gives CASSPSTSGGETQYF.

The chain joins TRBV30 to TRBJ1-1; 8 nucleotides align to TRBD1. This CDR3 is built from 13 residues. Losses at the gene ends were 3 bases for V and 5 bases for J; bases not matched to a gene: 5. The germline CDR1 and CDR2 sequences are GTSNPN and SVGIG (reference sequence). CDR3 amino acids: CAWRTDRVTEAFF. CDR3 bases: TGTGCCTGGAGGACGGACAGGGTGACTGAAGCTTTCTTT.

CDR3 protein: CASSLAEGLDEQFF. In nucleotides, the CDR3 is TGTGCCAGCAGCTTAGCAGAGGGATTGGATGAGCAGTTCTTC. The chain has TRBV7-2 and TRBJ2-1; tentative D call: TRBD2 (5 bases). Trimming removed 0 bases from V and 8 bases from J, with 11 bases in between. Germline CDR1 and CDR2: SGHTA and FQGNSA. CDR3 size: 14 residues.

This clone was observed a handful of times. This chain links TRBV9 with TRBJ2-5, with TRBD2 identical over 8 bases. V gave up 8 bases and J gave up 4 bases; unmatched junction bases: 4. CDR3 size: 12 residues. Germline V gives CDR1 SGDLS, CDR2 YYNGEE. CDR3 DNA: TGTGCCAGTGCGGGGGGACGAGAGACCCAGTACTTC. It encodes CASAGGRETQYF.

The chain has TRBV14 and TRBJ1-1; D is unclear. The CDR3 sequence is 14 residues long. Trimming removed 1 base from V and 3 bases from J, with 9 bases in between. CDR1 and CDR2 (germline): SGHDN, FVKESK. The CDR3 is CASSQVYGDTEAFF. CDR3 nucleotides: TGTGCCAGCAGCCAAGTATACGGGGACACTGAAGCTTTCTTT.

This clone appeared once. The genes are TRBV5-1 and TRBJ2-3; TRBD2 matches 8 bases. V gave up 4 bases and J gave up 3 bases; unmatched junction bases: 16. Germline CDR1 and CDR2: SGHRS and YFSETQ. The CDR3 is 18 amino acids. CDR3 coding DNA: TGCGCCAGCAGCCCCCTCTCCGGGGGGGGCGTCGGTACAGATACGCAGTATTTT. Translation: CASSPLSGGGVGTDTQYF.

The rearrangement uses TRBV5-8 and TRBJ2-1; TRBD1 aligns across 8 bases. The CDR3 consists of 16 residues. Germline V gene data show CDR1 as SGHTS and CDR2 as YDEGEE. Germline trimming cut 4 bases from V and 0 bases from J; bases unmatched to any gene: 6. This CDR3 reads CASSTGTGSSYNEQFF. As DNA, the CDR3 is TGTGCCAGCAGCACTGGGACAGGTAGCTCCTACAATGAGCAGTTCTTC. Supplemented by reference TRBV5-8 and TRBJ2-1, the full variable domain reads EAGVTQSPTHLIKTRGQQATLRCSPISGHTSVYWYQQALGLGLQFLLWYDEGEERNRGNFPPRFSGRQFPNYSSELNVNALELEDSALYLCASSTGTGSSYNEQFFGPGTRLTVL.

The rearrangement uses TRBV7-7 and TRBJ2-2; 11 bases are shared with TRBD2. This CDR3 has 15 amino acids. The junction had 6 bases not matched to a gene; V was cut back by 7 bases and J by 5 bases. CDR1 and CDR2 from the germline V gene are SSHAT and FNYEAQ (reference sequence). The CDR3 protein is CASTLAGGNTGELFF. The CDR3 region has the DNA TGTGCCAGCACCCTAGCGGGGGGAAATACCGGGGAGCTGTTTTTT.